These 28 T cell receptor beta chains share one sample of origin, sequenced in a study of cytomegalovirus exposure and HLA in healthy donors. Assay used: immunoSEQ multiplex PCR; TCRdb lists only in-frame clones, some missing. The table has fewer than 70,000 clones, 90% to 97% seen once. Sequenced sample: PBMCs. Every receptor here comes from a man between 18 and 35 years old in good health and CMV-seronegative.

V is TRBV4-1 and J is TRBJ1-4; perhaps TRBD1 as D (5 bases). Deletions cut 2 bases from V and 7 bases from J, with 14 bases between. The germline gives CDR1 MGHRA, CDR2 YSYEKL. The CDR3 is 15 amino acids. The CDR3 sequence: CASSQSPGRGEKLFF. DNA for the CDR3: TGCGCCAGCAGCCAAAGTCCGGGGAGGGGTGAAAAACTGTTTTTT.

The chain joins TRBV4-1 to TRBJ2-7; D is perhaps TRBD2 (6 bases). CDR3 length: 17 residues. CDR1 is MGHRA and CDR2 is YSYEKL in the germline V gene. Deletions cut 6 bases from V and 3 bases from J, with 24 bases between. As DNA, the CDR3 is TGCGCCAGCAGGAAGTACCCTATCGCGGGGAGCCGCTACGAGCAGTACTTC. As protein: CASRKYPIAGSRYEQYF.

This chain joins TRBV15 and TRBJ2-1, with 11 positions matching TRBD2. With V trimmed by 0 bases and J by 13 bases, 8 bases remained unmatched. CDR3 length: 15 amino acids. Germline V gives CDR1 LNHNV, CDR2 YYDKDF (reference sequence). CDR3 residues: CATSRDRGTSGIQFF. The DNA for the CDR3 is TGTGCCACCAGCAGAGATAGGGGGACTAGCGGAATTCAGTTCTTC.

The chain is built from TRBV6-6 and TRBJ1-5, with 7 bases lining up with TRBD1. The V and J ends lost 6 bases and 0 bases, in that order; junction bases with no gene match: 8. Per the germline V gene, CDR1 is MNHNY and CDR2 is SVGAGI (reference sequence). The CDR3 extends over 16 amino acids. DNA for the CDR3: TGTGCCAGCAGCCGGGACAGCAATTATAGCAATCAGCCCCAGCATTTT. It encodes CASSRDSNYSNQPQHF.

This clone was seen a few times. The chain employs TRBV15 and TRBJ1-1, with D perhaps TRBD1 (5 bases). This CDR3 is built from 15 residues. Trimming took off 0 bases at V and 4 bases at J, with 12 bases between the two ends. CDR1 and CDR2 from the germline V gene are LNHNV and YYDKDF (reference sequence). The CDR3 DNA is TGTGCCACCAGCAGAGAGGCAGGGTTTGGCACTGAAGCTTTCTTT. Amino acid sequence: CATSREAGFGTEAFF.

This chain's CDR3 is CASSQDHGSGANVLTF. The CDR3 nucleotides are TGCGCCAGCAGCCAAGATCACGGCTCTGGGGCCAACGTCCTGACTTTC. The V gene is TRBV4-3, the J gene TRBJ2-6; D gene unclear. Germline assignment: CDR1 LGHNA and CDR2 YSLEER. V was clipped by 0 bases and J by 0 bases, with 6 bases between them. The CDR3 extends over 16 amino acids.

The chain has TRBV27 and TRBJ2-7; 7 bases are shared with TRBD1. This CDR3 is built from 14 residues. From germline, CDR1 is MNHEY and CDR2 SMNVEV (reference sequence). V lost 6 bases and J lost 1; bases outside the gene matches: 6. CDR3 amino acids: CASSGHRGSYEQYF. DNA of the CDR3: TGTGCCAGCAGCGGCCACAGGGGATCCTACGAGCAGTACTTC.

The chain carries TRBV5-1 and TRBJ2-6; TRBD2 agrees at 7 bases. V lost 0 bases and J lost 0; bases outside the gene matches: 6. CDR3 length equals 18 residues. Germline V gene lookup returns CDR1 SGHRS and CDR2 YFSETQ. The CDR3 region has the DNA TGCGCCAGCAGCTTGGTGGCGGGAGCCATCTCTGGGGCCAACGTCCTGACTTTC. The encoded protein is CASSLVAGAISGANVLTF.

V is TRBV23-1 and J is TRBJ1-1; D perhaps matches TRBD1 (6 bases). Being an ORF, TRBV23-1 has a function that is uncertain. V was clipped by 4 bases and J by 2 bases, with 14 bases between them. The length of the CDR3 is 15 residues. DNA for the CDR3: TGCGCCAGCAGTCGCCCGGGACACTGTAACACTGAAGCTTTCTTT. It encodes CASSRPGHCNTEAFF.

V and J are TRBV9 and TRBJ1-2; TRBD1 is a possible D gene (5 bases). V was clipped by 4 bases and J by 5 bases, with 9 bases between them. The CDR3 has 12 amino acids. Germline-derived CDR1 and CDR2 are SGDLS and YYNGEE. This CDR3 reads CASSTGPYGYTF. In DNA, the CDR3 is TGTGCCAGCAGCACAGGACCGTATGGCTACACCTTC.

This chain uses TRBV4-3 with TRBJ2-3; 7 nucleotides match TRBD2. Losses at the gene ends were 1 base for V and 3 bases for J; bases not matched to a gene: 4. From germline, CDR1 is LGHNA and CDR2 YSLEER. CDR3 length equals 15 residues. The CDR3 sequence is CASSQATRETDTQYF. The CDR3 DNA is TGCGCCAGCAGCCAAGCGACGCGGGAGACAGATACGCAGTATTTT.

This chain connects TRBV6-1 to TRBJ2-7; 10 positions agree with TRBD2. With V trimmed by 5 bases and J by 3 bases, 4 bases remained unmatched. Germline V CDR1 and CDR2: MNHNS, SASEGT. There are 14 residues in the CDR3. The CDR3 spells CASSMTSGLYEQYF. For the CDR3, the DNA is TGTGCCAGCAGTATGACTAGCGGGCTCTACGAGCAGTACTTC.

The chain carries TRBV2 and TRBJ2-3; 8 bases align to TRBD2. Trimming removed 5 bases from V and 5 bases from J; junction bases left unmatched: 6. The CDR3 is 14 residues long. Looked up from germline, CDR1 is SNHLY and CDR2 is FYNNEI. CDR3 sequence (DNA): TGTGCCAGCAGTCCTGGACTAGCCGGAGATACGCAGTATTTT. Translation gives CASSPGLAGDTQYF.

The chain employs TRBV4-1 and TRBJ2-3, with no clear D. CDR1 and CDR2 from the germline V gene are MGHRA and YSYEKL. The CDR3 runs to 13 residues. Trimming removed 3 bases at V and 4 bases at J, with 8 bases between. CDR3 residues: CASSQAGADTQYF. The CDR3 nucleotides read TGCGCCAGCAGCCAGGCCGGAGCAGATACGCAGTATTTT.

The chain has TRBV28 and TRBJ2-5; 8 bases line up with TRBD1. The CDR3 has 15 amino acids. J gave up 5 bases and V 3 bases, and 8 bases lay outside the gene matches. Per germline, CDR1 MDHEN and CDR2 SYDVKM. The CDR3 here is CASSFNPGGRETQYF. The CDR3 bases are TGTGCCAGCAGTTTCAATCCAGGGGGCCGGGAGACCCAGTACTTC. The entire variable domain, with the rest obtained from reference TRBV28 and TRBJ2-5, is as follows: DVKVTQSSRYLVKRTGEKVFLECVQDMDHENMFWYRQDPGLGLRLIYFSYDVKMKEKGDIPEGYSVSREKKERFSLILESASTNQTSMYLCASSFNPGGRETQYFGPGTRLLVL.

For the CDR3, the DNA is TGTGCCAGCAGCACCACAGGGGGCTCTGGGGCCAACGTCCTGACTTTC. Translating gives CASSTTGGSGANVLTF. The gene calls are TRBV6-4 and TRBJ2-6; TRBD1 matches 8 bases. The germline V gene encodes CDR1 MRHNA and CDR2 SNTAGT. CDR3 length: 16 residues. The V segment lost 6 bases and the J segment 0 bases; nucleotides outside the gene matches: 4.

This clone was counted once. The chain links TRBV25-1 to TRBJ2-7; TRBD2 might be the D (6 bases). Trimming removed 8 bases at V and 0 bases at J, with 20 bases between. Germline-derived CDR1 and CDR2 are MGHDK and SYGVNS. This CDR3 comprises 16 residues. CDR3 sequence: CASPEGGRKSSYEQYF. The CDR3 nucleotides read TGTGCCAGCCCCGAGGGAGGCAGAAAGAGCTCCTACGAGCAGTACTTC.

The V call is TRBV6-5, the J call TRBJ2-1, with 7 bases identical to TRBD1. Trimming took 2 bases from V and 8 from J; bases not matched to a gene: 3. CDR1 MNHEY and CDR2 SVGAGI come from the germline V gene. This CDR3 is 13 amino acids long. This CDR3 reads CASSYRQGYEQFF. CDR3 DNA: TGTGCCAGCAGTTACCGACAGGGCTATGAGCAGTTCTTC.

The chain employs TRBV30 and TRBJ2-7, with D possibly TRBD1 on 5 matching bases. CDR1 and CDR2 (germline): GTSNPN, SVGIG (reference sequence). The CDR3 is 13 residues long. The V end was cut by 2 bases, the J end by 0 bases, with 8 bases between. The CDR3 DNA reads TGTGCCTGGAGTTTTGGACACTCCTACGAGCAGTACTTC. Protein sequence: CAWSFGHSYEQYF.

This sequence joins TRBV5-1 and TRBJ2-7; 9 nucleotides align to TRBD2. The CDR3 sequence is 15 residues long. The germline gives CDR1 SGHRS, CDR2 YFSETQ. V shed 2 bases and J 7 bases; nucleotides not matched to a gene: 10. This chain's CDR3 is CASSLLSGSMEEQYF. The CDR3 bases are TGCGCCAGCAGCTTACTTAGCGGGAGTATGGAAGAGCAGTACTTC.

V is TRBV29-1 and J is TRBJ2-1; 9 nucleotides align to TRBD2. Per germline, CDR1 SQVTM and CDR2 ANQGSEA. V shed 8 bases, J shed 9 bases, and the junction held 17 bases outside the gene matches. This CDR3 is 15 amino acids long. CDR3 residues: CSSRGLAGGPGEQFF. The DNA for the CDR3 is TGCAGCTCGAGGGGGTTGGCGGGAGGGCCAGGTGAGCAGTTCTTC.

The chain has TRBV4-3 and TRBJ2-7; TRBD2 matches at 9 bases. CDR1 and CDR2 (germline): LGHNA, YSLEER. With V trimmed by 0 bases and J by 3 bases, 6 bases remained unmatched. This CDR3 contains 16 residues. The CDR3 sequence: CASSQDPTSGFYEQYF. As DNA, the CDR3 is TGCGCCAGCAGCCAAGATCCGACTAGCGGATTCTACGAGCAGTACTTC.

The chain couples TRBV2 to TRBJ2-4; D perhaps matches TRBD2 (7 bases). Looked up from germline, CDR1 is SNHLY and CDR2 is FYNNEI. The CDR3 runs to 15 residues. V lost 6 bases and J 0 bases, leaving 12 bases between the germline ends. CDR3 sequence: CASRGGARAKNIQYF. The CDR3 DNA sequence: TGTGCCAGCAGGGGGGGGGCGCGAGCCAAAAACATTCAGTACTTC.

The gene calls are TRBV6-1 and TRBJ2-1, with 8 bases lining up with TRBD1. The CDR3 covers 17 residues. Germline CDR1 and CDR2: MNHNS and SASEGT. V lost 4 bases and J lost 6; bases outside the gene matches: 14. The chain's CDR3 is CASSGRQGTLFGNEQFF. The CDR3 DNA reads as TGTGCCAGCAGTGGGAGACAGGGGACCCTTTTTGGCAATGAGCAGTTCTTC.

V and J are TRBV4-1 and TRBJ1-1; tentatively, D is TRBD1 (5 bases). Germline loops: CDR1 MGHRA, CDR2 YSYEKL. The CDR3 is 14 residues long. The V and J ends lost 8 bases and 1 base respectively, with 14 bases between them. CDR3 coding DNA: TGCGCCAGCGCTCGGGGGGTGGAGAACACTGAAGCTTTCTTT. It is translated as CASARGVENTEAFF.

The CDR3: CASSRSGTGVEETQYF. As DNA, the CDR3 is TGTGCCAGCTCACGCTCCGGGACAGGGGTCGAAGAGACCCAGTACTTC. The chain joins TRBV18 to TRBJ2-5, with 10 bases that match TRBD1. The CDR3 runs 16 residues. Germline V CDR1 and CDR2: KGHSH, LQKENI. Germline trimming cut 4 bases from V and 3 bases from J; bases unmatched to any gene: 8.

By share of the sample, this clone is medium-sized. V usage is TRBV4-2 and J usage is TRBJ2-2; TRBD2 matches 10 bases. V was clipped by 5 bases and J by 3 bases; unmatched bases: 3. CDR3 length: 15 amino acids. Germline V gives CDR1 LGHNA, CDR2 YNFKEQ. The CDR3 DNA is TGTGCCAGCAGCGTCGGGACTAGCGACACCGGGGAGCTGTTTTTT. Translated, it gives CASSVGTSDTGELFF.

J is TRBJ2-3 and V is TRBV9; D possibly corresponds to TRBD2 (6 bases). Trimming removed 0 bases at V and 13 bases at J, with 21 bases between. The germline CDR1 and CDR2 sequences are SGDLS and YYNGEE. The CDR3 is 15 amino acids. The CDR3, as DNA: TGTGCCAGCAGCGTAGGTGTCGTTGATGGCGGGGCGAAGTATTTT. This codes for CASSVGVVDGGAKYF.